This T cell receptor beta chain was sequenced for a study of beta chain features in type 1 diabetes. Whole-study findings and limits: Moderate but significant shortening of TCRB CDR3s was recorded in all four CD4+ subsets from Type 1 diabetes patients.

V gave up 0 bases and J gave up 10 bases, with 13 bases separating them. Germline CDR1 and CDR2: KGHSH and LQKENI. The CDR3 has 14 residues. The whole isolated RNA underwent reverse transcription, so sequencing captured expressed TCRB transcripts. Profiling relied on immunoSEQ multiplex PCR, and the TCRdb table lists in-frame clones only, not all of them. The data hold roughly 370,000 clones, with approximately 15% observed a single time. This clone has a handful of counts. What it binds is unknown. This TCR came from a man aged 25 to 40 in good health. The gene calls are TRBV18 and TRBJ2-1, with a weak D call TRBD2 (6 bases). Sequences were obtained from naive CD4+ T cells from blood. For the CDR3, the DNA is TGTGCCAGCTCACCACCGGGACGCGGAGGGGAGCAGTTCTTC. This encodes CASSPPGRGGEQFF.